The entry below describes one T cell receptor beta chain. The antigen remains unidentified. Surgery cases with the highest brain T cell transcript signatures were chosen for sequencing. Patients received at least one anti-epileptic drug before surgery. TCRdb's table, derived via immunoSEQ multiplex PCR, lists solely in-frame clones and lacks some. The sample lists tens of thousands of clones, 90% to 95% occurring once. The CDR3 covers 16 residues. Trimming removed 5 bases from V and 3 bases from J, with 19 bases in between. Germline CDR1 reads SGHRS; CDR2 reads YFSETQ. The sample comes from a study of brain T cells in children with intractable seizures. Findings of the study overall: Pre-surgery blood may have been undersampled, hiding some clones. Only CDR3 sequence similarity suggested viral specificity, without known HCMV serostatus.

Source: peripheral blood, taken at surgery. The receptor's source is a boy aged 10-17 years with focal cortical dysplasia and intractable seizures. The J gene is TRBJ2-3, the V gene TRBV5-1; TRBD2 might be the D (7 bases). The CDR3, as DNA: TGCGCCAGCAGTCTCCCCCAGGGAGGGACAACAGATACGCAGTATTTT. The encoded protein is CASSLPQGGTTDTQYF.